Following are 20 T cell receptor beta chains from one sample sequenced in a study of cytomegalovirus exposure and HLA in healthy donors. The PCR had 60 Vbeta and 13 Jbeta primers. Repertoires were generated with immunoSEQ multiplex PCR, while TCRdb's copy carries only in-frame clones and drops some. The sample lists some 120,000 clones; about 78% were seen once. Sequencing was performed on PBMCs. These TCRs come from a woman between 40 and 50 years old in good health and CMV-seropositive.

The chain links TRBV29-1 to TRBJ2-5; D is possibly TRBD2 (5 bases). The CDR3 consists of 12 residues. V was shortened by 4 bases and J by 5 bases, with 11 bases between the two germline ends. Germline loops: CDR1 SQVTM, CDR2 ANQGSEA. The CDR3 DNA sequence: TGCAGCGTTGTTGAAGGCGGGGAGACCCAGTACTTC. Translated: CSVVEGGETQYF.

V gene TRBV19 combines with J gene TRBJ1-5, with D possibly TRBD1 on 6 matching bases. V dropped 7 bases and J dropped 0 bases, with 16 bases sitting between them. Per germline, CDR1 LNHDA and CDR2 SQIVND (reference sequence). CDR3 length equals 16 residues. CDR3 residues: CASKWTAEYSNQPQHF. DNA of the CDR3: TGTGCCAGTAAATGGACAGCTGAATATAGCAATCAGCCCCAGCATTTT.

The chain links TRBV7-2 to TRBJ2-1; 11 nucleotides match TRBD2. V shed 5 bases, J shed 0 bases, and the junction held 9 bases outside the gene matches. Germline V gene data show CDR1 as SGHTA and CDR2 as FQGNSA. The CDR3 spans 18 residues. The chain's CDR3 is CASSPRGLAGGSYNEQFF. The CDR3 DNA sequence: TGTGCCAGCAGCCCCAGGGGGCTAGCGGGGGGCTCCTACAATGAGCAGTTCTTC.

This chain connects TRBV5-5 to TRBJ1-4; TRBD1 matches 10 bases. Germline-derived CDR1 and CDR2 are SGHKS and YYEKEE (reference sequence). There are 15 residues in the CDR3. Trimming removed 3 bases from V and 8 bases from J; junction bases left unmatched: 7. The CDR3 loop is CASSSPGTGDEKLFF. The CDR3, as DNA: TGTGCCAGCAGCTCCCCCGGGACAGGGGACGAAAAACTGTTTTTT.

This clone has a handful of counts. The chain employs TRBV5-1 and TRBJ2-3, with D perhaps matching TRBD2 (5 bases). The V gene's germline CDR1 is SGHRS and CDR2 YFSETQ. The CDR3 runs to 17 residues. Trimming removed 0 bases at V and 1 base at J, with 15 bases between. The CDR3 coding sequence is TGCGCCAGCAGCTTGGGGGCCCGCCTCGGGGGCACAGATACGCAGTATTTT. This sequence encodes CASSLGARLGGTDTQYF.

This rearrangement joins TRBV11-2 to TRBJ2-3; the D gene is possibly TRBD2 (5 bases). Germline assignment: CDR1 SGHAT and CDR2 FQNNGV. This CDR3 spans 14 amino acids. Trimming shortened V by 7 bases and J by 2 bases, and 13 bases separated the two germline ends. The CDR3 is CASTTGGYTDTQYF. The CDR3 DNA reads TGTGCCAGCACCACCGGCGGGTACACAGATACGCAGTATTTT. The whole variable domain, filled in from reference TRBV11-2 and TRBJ2-3, reads EAGVAQSPRYKIIEKRQSVAFWCNPISGHATLYWYQQILGQGPKLLIQFQNNGVVDDSQLPKDRFSAERLKGVDSTLKIQPAKLEDSAVYLCASTTGGYTDTQYFGPGTRLTVL.

V usage is TRBV7-3 and J usage is TRBJ1-1; no reliable D call. Germline V CDR1 and CDR2: SGHTA, FQGTGA. The CDR3 is made up of 15 amino acids. The V end lost 1 base, the J end lost 3 bases, and 12 bases lay between the germline ends. The CDR3 loop is CASSLSPGMDTEAFF. Written as DNA, the CDR3 is TGTGCCAGCAGCTTAAGTCCGGGGATGGACACTGAAGCTTTCTTT. Drawing the rest from reference TRBV7-3 and TRBJ1-1, the complete variable domain is GAGVSQTPSNKVTEKGKYVELRCDPISGHTALYWYRQSLGQGPEFLIYFQGTGAADDSGLPNDRFFAVRPEGSVSTLKIQRTERGDSAVYLCASSLSPGMDTEAFFGQGTRLTVV.

This clone was recorded a few times. The chain combines TRBV6-5 with TRBJ1-1; tentative D call: TRBD1 (5 bases). This CDR3 has 13 residues. Per the germline V gene, CDR1 is MNHEY and CDR2 is SVGAGI. The V and J ends lost 7 bases and 3 bases respectively, with 12 bases between them. Here the CDR3 DNA reads TGTGCCAGCATGCAGGGCGTTTACACTGAAGCTTTCTTT. Translation gives CASMQGVYTEAFF.

The V and J genes are TRBV18 and TRBJ2-5, with TRBD1 identical over 8 bases. V lost 6 bases, J lost 9 bases, and 12 bases stayed unmatched. Germline CDR1 is KGHSH and CDR2 is LQKENI. This CDR3 has 14 residues. CDR3: CASSPGTGSVAQYF. CDR3 DNA sequence: TGTGCCAGCTCGCCCGGGACAGGTTCGGTCGCCCAGTACTTC. The full variable domain, with the rest looked up from reference TRBV18 and TRBJ2-5, is NAGVMQNPRHLVRRRGQEARLRCSPMKGHSHVYWYRQLPEEGLKFMVYLQKENIIDESGMPKERFSAEFPKEGPSILRIQQVVRGDSAAYFCASSPGTGSVAQYFGPGTRLLVL.

This rearrangement joins TRBV5-4 to TRBJ2-1; TRBD2 matches 11 bases. V lost 3 bases, J lost 4 bases, and 6 bases stayed unmatched. The CDR3 covers 16 residues. Per germline, CDR1 SGHNT and CDR2 YYREEE (reference sequence). CDR3 in amino acids: CASSSTSGEPYNEQFF. CDR3 DNA sequence: TGTGCCAGCAGCTCGACTAGCGGGGAGCCATACAATGAGCAGTTCTTC.

V gene TRBV7-9 combines with J gene TRBJ1-4; 10 bases fit TRBD1. Losses at the gene ends were 6 bases for V and 7 bases for J; bases not matched to a gene: 11. Germline V gene lookup returns CDR1 SEHNR and CDR2 FQNEAQ (reference sequence). CDR3 size: 16 residues. DNA for the CDR3: TGTGCCAGCAGAAATAAGCCCGGGACAGGGGCTGAAAAACTGTTTTTT. Protein: CASRNKPGTGAEKLFF.

This chain joins TRBV4-3 and TRBJ1-2; D might be TRBD1 (5 bases). The V end was cut by 0 bases, the J end by 5 bases, with 16 bases between. Per the germline V gene, CDR1 is LGHNA and CDR2 is YSLEER. The CDR3 runs 16 residues. CDR3 residues: CASSQDLGQGWYGYTF. The CDR3 DNA is TGCGCCAGCAGCCAAGATCTGGGGCAGGGTTGGTATGGCTACACCTTC.

The chain has TRBV7-3 and TRBJ2-3; 10 bases map to TRBD2. CDR3 length: 14 amino acids. V lost 8 bases, J lost 8 bases, and 10 bases stayed unmatched. Germline V gives CDR1 SGHTA, CDR2 FQGTGA. The CDR3: CASSMGTSAGTQYF. The CDR3 DNA follows: TGTGCCAGCTCTATGGGGACTAGCGCGGGTACGCAGTATTTT.

This clone has a handful of counts. CDR3 bases: TGTGCCAGCAGTTCGTCTAGCGGGGCAGAAACAGATACGCAGTATTTT. It encodes CASSSSSGAETDTQYF. The J gene is TRBJ2-3, the V gene TRBV28, with 9 bases lining up with TRBD2. The CDR3 is 16 residues long. V shed 4 bases and J 3 bases; nucleotides not matched to a gene: 8. Looked up from germline, CDR1 is MDHEN and CDR2 is SYDVKM.

J is TRBJ1-2 and V is TRBV29-1; D is uncertain. From germline, CDR1 is SQVTM and CDR2 ANQGSEA. Between the trimmed V and J ends, which lost 3 bases and 1 base, there was a span of 6 bases. This CDR3 comprises 12 residues. The CDR3 region has the DNA TGCAGCGTTGACAGGATTAACTATGGCTACACCTTC. Encoded protein: CSVDRINYGYTF.

The rearrangement links TRBV18 to TRBJ1-1; D is perhaps TRBD1 (5 bases). The germline V and J ends were trimmed by 4 bases and 2 bases, with 11 bases remaining between them. The CDR3 totals 14 residues. Germline CDR1 KGHSH, CDR2 LQKENI. The chain's CDR3 is CASSQQEINTEAFF. As DNA, the CDR3 is TGTGCCAGCTCACAACAGGAGATAAACACTGAAGCTTTCTTT.

The chain joins TRBV7-2 to TRBJ2-5, with a weak D call TRBD2 (6 bases). The germline V gene encodes CDR1 SGHTA and CDR2 FQGNSA. CDR3 length equals 16 residues. V was shortened by 5 bases and J by 1 base, with 17 bases between the two germline ends. CDR3 sequence reads: CASSPGLGGIQETQYF. CDR3 sequence (DNA): TGTGCCAGCAGCCCTGGCTTGGGAGGAATCCAAGAGACCCAGTACTTC. The full variable domain, with the rest looked up from reference TRBV7-2 and TRBJ2-5, is GAGVSQSPSNKVTEKGKDVELRCDPISGHTALYWYRQSLGQGLEFLIYFQGNSAPDKSGLPSDRFSAERTGGSVSTLTIQRTQQEDSAVYLCASSPGLGGIQETQYFGPGTRLLVL.

This clone has only one observation. The same CDR3 is also encoded by other DNA sequences in this sample. The CDR3 spells CASSFGGATEAFF. CDR3 sequence (DNA): TGTGCCAGCAGTTTCGGTGGGGCCACTGAAGCTTTCTTT. The chain combines TRBV27 with TRBJ1-1; D perhaps matches TRBD1 (5 bases). This CDR3 comprises 13 residues. Deletions cut 3 bases from V and 4 bases from J, with 9 bases between. Germline V gives CDR1 MNHEY, CDR2 SMNVEV (reference sequence).

CDR3 loop: CASKYYAEAFF. CDR3 DNA: TGTGCCAGCAAGTACTATGCTGAAGCTTTCTTT. This rearrangement joins TRBV27 to TRBJ1-1; D is ambiguous. CDR1 and CDR2 (germline): MNHEY, SMNVEV (reference sequence). Trimming left V 7 bases short and J 6 bases short, with 9 bases between. The CDR3 has 11 residues.

The chain employs TRBV29-1 and TRBJ1-1; weak D call: TRBD1 (6 bases). The V and J ends lost 5 bases and 6 bases respectively, with 10 bases between them. The CDR3 extends over 11 amino acids. CDR1 is SQVTM and CDR2 is ANQGSEA in the germline V gene. DNA of the CDR3: TGCAGCGTTTTCAGGGGATCTGAAGCTTTCTTT. Encoded protein: CSVFRGSEAFF.